In its sample, the clone carrying this TCR beta chain was seen once. The antigen is undetermined. This sample is part of a study of Ad26.COV2.S vaccination and SARS-CoV-2 variants. Overall study results and limits: Similar non-spike TCR breadth was observed in recipients of vaccine and of placebo.

Treatment here: some 19 received Ad26.COV2.S at low or high dose, single or two shots; 5 received placebo; per-sample allocation not given. Sampling occurred on day 63 after the first vaccine or placebo injection. The method was immunoSEQ multiplex PCR; TCRdb's version includes in-frame clones alone and lacks a portion of them. The data hold about 460,000 clones, with roughly 87% observed a single time. The ends were cut back, 7 bases at V and 3 bases at J, with 12 bases in the middle. Germline CDR1 is LNHNV and CDR2 is YYDKDF (reference sequence). The CDR3 length is 14 residues. This receptor was obtained from a person between 18 and 65 years old who received the Ad26.COV2.S COVID-19 vaccine or a placebo. The sequencing here drew on peripheral blood, taken in a trial of Ad26.COV2.S vaccine versus placebo. The chain employs TRBV15 and TRBJ2-2, with D tentatively TRBD1 or TRBD2 (5 bases each). The CDR3: CATKTSGHTGELFF. The CDR3 DNA follows: TGTGCCACCAAAACCTCGGGGCACACCGGGGAGCTGTTTTTT. Full variable domain (rest looked up from reference TRBV15 and TRBJ2-2): DAMVIQNPRYQVTQFGKPVTLSCSQTLNHNVMYWYQQKSSQAPKLLFHYYDKDFNNEADTPDNFQSRRPNTSFCFLDIRSPGLGDTAMYLCATKTSGHTGELFFGEGSRLTVL.